This TCR beta chain was retrieved from a study of monozygotic twins with inflammatory bowel disease. Both TCRalpha and TCRbeta cDNA were subjected to two nested PCRs lasting about 15 and 9 cycles. TCRdb reanalyzed the 5' RACE reads, giving one entry per CDR3 protein sequence and no DNA. Here the sample table reports approximately 400,000 distinct CDR3 sequences. CDR3 length: 15 amino acids. Germline CDR1 and CDR2: SGHRS and YFSETQ. The draw for each donor consisted of a single 2.5 ml blood sample. Investigators pulled total RNA out of whole blood and did not sort T cells. Sequenced input: blood. The chain couples TRBV5-1 to TRBJ2-5; TCRdb calls TRBD1, which cannot be checked without DNA. This receptor was taken from a human donor with ulcerative colitis or Crohn's disease, or a healthy co-twin of an affected twin (not recorded which). CDR3 in amino acids: CASSYPPGGQETQYF.